The entry below describes one T cell receptor beta chain. The data belong to a study of STAT5B mutations in CD4+ large granular lymphocyte leukemia. The length of the CDR3 is 15 residues. Losses at the gene ends were 8 bases for V and 2 bases for J; bases not matched to a gene: 8. The germline gives CDR1 MRHNA, CDR2 SNTAGT. The table came from immunoSEQ multiplex PCR; TCRdb's copy has only in-frame clones and leaves some out. The data show approximately 30,000 clones, 65% to 80% seen once. The chain couples TRBV6-4 to TRBJ2-5; 10 nucleotides agree with TRBD1. This TCR was recovered from a human donor in good health. The specimen was CD4+ T cells from blood buffy coats. The CDR3 protein is CASGMGQGTQETQYF. DNA of the CDR3: TGTGCCAGCGGGATGGGACAGGGGACTCAAGAGACCCAGTACTTC.